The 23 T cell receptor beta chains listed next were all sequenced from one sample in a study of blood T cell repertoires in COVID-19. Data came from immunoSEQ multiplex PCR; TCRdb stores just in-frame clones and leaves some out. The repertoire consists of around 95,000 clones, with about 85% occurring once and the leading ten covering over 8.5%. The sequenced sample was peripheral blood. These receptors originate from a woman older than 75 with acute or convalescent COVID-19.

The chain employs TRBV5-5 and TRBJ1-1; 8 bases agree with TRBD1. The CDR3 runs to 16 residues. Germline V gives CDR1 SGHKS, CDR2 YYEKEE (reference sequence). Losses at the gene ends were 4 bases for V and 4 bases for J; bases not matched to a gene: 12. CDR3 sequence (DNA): TGTGCCAGCAGCCCTCGAGGACAGGGCAGAAGCACTGAAGCTTTCTTT. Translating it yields CASSPRGQGRSTEAFF.

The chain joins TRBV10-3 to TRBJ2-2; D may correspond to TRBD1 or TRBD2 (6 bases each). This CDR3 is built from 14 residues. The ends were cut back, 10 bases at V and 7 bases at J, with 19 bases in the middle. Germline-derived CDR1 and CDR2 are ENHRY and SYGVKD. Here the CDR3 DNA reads TGTGCCACCAGGGGACTCAGCGAGGACGGGGAGCTGTTTTTT. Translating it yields CATRGLSEDGELFF.

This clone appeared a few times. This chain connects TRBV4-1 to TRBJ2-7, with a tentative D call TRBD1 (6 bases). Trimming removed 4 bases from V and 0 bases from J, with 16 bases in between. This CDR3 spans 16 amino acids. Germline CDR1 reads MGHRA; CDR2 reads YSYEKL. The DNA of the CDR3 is TGCGCCAGCAGCCTCAACACCGGGACAACCTCCTACGAGCAGTACTTC. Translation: CASSLNTGTTSYEQYF.

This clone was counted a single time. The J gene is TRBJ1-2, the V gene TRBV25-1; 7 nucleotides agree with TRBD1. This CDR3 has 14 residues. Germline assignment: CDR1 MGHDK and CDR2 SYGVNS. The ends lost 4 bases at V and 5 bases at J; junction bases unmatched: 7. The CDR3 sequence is CASSGDSPPYGYTF. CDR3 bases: TGTGCCAGCAGTGGGGACAGTCCACCGTATGGCTACACCTTC.

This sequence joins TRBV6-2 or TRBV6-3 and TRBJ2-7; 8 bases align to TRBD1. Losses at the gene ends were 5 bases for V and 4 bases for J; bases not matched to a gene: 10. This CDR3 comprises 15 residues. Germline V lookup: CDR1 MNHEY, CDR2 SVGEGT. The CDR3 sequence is CASSRTAGQDYEQYF. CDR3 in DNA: TGTGCCAGCAGTAGAACCGCGGGACAGGATTACGAGCAGTACTTC.

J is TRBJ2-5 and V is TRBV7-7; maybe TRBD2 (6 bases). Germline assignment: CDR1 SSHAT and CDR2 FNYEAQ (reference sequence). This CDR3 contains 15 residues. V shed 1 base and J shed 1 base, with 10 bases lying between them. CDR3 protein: CASSLGRGLQETQYF. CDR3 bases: TGTGCCAGCAGCTTAGGGCGGGGCCTCCAAGAGACCCAGTACTTC.

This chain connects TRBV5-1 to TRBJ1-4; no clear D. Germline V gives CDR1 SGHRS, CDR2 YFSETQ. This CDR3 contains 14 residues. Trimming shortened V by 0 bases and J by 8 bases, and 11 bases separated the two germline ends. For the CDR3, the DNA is TGCGCCAGCAGCTTGGGTGGCGGCATGGAAAAACTGTTTTTT. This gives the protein CASSLGGGMEKLFF.

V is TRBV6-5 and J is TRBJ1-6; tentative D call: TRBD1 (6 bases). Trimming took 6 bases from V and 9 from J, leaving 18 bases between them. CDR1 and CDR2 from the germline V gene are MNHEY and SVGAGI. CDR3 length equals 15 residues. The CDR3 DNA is TGTGCCAGCAGCGATACACAGGGTATAGGTTCACCCCTCCACTTT. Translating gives CASSDTQGIGSPLHF.

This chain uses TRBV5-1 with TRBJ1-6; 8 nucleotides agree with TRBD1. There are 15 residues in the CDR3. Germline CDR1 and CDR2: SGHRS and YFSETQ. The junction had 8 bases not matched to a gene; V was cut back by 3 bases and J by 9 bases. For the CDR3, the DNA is TGCGCCAGCAGCTGGGATGGACAGGGAAGTTCACCCCTCCACTTT. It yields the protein CASSWDGQGSSPLHF. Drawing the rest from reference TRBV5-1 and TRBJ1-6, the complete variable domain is KAGVTQTPRYLIKTRGQQVTLSCSPISGHRSVSWYQQTPGQGLQFLFEYFSETQRNKGNFPGRFSGRQFSNSRSEMNVSTLELGDSALYLCASSWDGQGSSPLHFGNGTRLTVT.

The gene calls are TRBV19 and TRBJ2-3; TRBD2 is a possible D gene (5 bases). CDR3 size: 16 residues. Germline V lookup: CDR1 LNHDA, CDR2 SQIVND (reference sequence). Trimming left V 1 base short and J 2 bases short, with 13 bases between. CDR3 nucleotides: TGTGCCAGTAGTATAGTCACCCGGGGTGTCACAGATACGCAGTATTTT. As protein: CASSIVTRGVTDTQYF. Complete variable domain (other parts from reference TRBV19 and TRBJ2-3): DGGITQSPKYLFRKEGQNVTLSCEQNLNHDAMYWYRQDPGQGLRLIYYSQIVNDFQKGDIAEGYSVSREKKESFPLTVTSAQKNPTAFYLCASSIVTRGVTDTQYFGPGTRLTVL.

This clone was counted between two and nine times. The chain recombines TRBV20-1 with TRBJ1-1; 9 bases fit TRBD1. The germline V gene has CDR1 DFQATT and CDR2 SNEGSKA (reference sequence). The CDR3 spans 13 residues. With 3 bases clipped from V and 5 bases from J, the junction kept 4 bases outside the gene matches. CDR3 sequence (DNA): TGCAGTGCTAGTACAGGGGGCTATACTGAAGCTTTCTTT. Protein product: CSASTGGYTEAFF.

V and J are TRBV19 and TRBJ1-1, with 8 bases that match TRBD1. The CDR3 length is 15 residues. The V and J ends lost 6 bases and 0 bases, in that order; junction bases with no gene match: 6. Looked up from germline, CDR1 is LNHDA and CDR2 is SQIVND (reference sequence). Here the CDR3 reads CASSRRQGMNTEAFF. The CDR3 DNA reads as TGTGCCAGTAGCCGAAGACAGGGGATGAACACTGAAGCTTTCTTT.

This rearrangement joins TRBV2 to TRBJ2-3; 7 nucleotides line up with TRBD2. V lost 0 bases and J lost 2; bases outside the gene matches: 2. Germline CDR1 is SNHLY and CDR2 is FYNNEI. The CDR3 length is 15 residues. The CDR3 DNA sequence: TGTGCCAGCAGTGAAGCGGGACTACACACAGATACGCAGTATTTT. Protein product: CASSEAGLHTDTQYF.

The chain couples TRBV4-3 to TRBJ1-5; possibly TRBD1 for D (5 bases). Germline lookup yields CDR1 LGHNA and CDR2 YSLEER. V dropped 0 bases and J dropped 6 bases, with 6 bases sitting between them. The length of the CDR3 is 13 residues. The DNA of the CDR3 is TGCGCCAGCAGCCAAGATCAGGGTCAGCCCCAGCATTTT. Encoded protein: CASSQDQGQPQHF.

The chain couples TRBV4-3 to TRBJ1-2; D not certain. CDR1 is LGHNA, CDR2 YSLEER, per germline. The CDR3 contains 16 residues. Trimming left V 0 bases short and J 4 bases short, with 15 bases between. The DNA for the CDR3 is TGCGCCAGCAGCCAAGATTTAATGGAGAACCTCTATGGCTACACCTTC. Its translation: CASSQDLMENLYGYTF.

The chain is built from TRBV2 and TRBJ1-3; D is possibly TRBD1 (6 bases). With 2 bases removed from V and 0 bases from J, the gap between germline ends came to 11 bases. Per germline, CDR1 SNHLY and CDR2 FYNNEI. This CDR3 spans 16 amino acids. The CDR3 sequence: CASSELDSSSGNTIYF. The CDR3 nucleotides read TGTGCCAGCAGTGAATTGGACAGCAGCTCTGGAAACACCATATATTTT.

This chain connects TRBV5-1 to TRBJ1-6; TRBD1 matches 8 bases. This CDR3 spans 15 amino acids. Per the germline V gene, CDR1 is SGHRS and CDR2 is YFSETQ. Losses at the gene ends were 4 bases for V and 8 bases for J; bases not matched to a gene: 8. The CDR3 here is CASSAGTGWDSPLHF. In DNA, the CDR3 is TGCGCCAGCAGCGCAGGGACAGGTTGGGATTCACCCCTCCACTTT.

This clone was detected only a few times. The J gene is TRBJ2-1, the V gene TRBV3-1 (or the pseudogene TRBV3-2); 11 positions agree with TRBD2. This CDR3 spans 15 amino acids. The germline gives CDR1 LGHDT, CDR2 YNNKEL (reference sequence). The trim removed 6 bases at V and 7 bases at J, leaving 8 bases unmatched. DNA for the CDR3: TGTGCCAGCAGTATTTCGGCTAGCGGGGGGAATGAGCAGTTCTTC. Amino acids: CASSISASGGNEQFF.

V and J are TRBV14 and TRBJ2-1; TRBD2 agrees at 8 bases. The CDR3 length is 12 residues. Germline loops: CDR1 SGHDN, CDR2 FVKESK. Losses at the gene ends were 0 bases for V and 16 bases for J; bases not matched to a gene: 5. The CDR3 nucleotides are TGTGCCAGCAGCCAAGATGTGACTAGCGTTTTCTTC. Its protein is CASSQDVTSVFF.

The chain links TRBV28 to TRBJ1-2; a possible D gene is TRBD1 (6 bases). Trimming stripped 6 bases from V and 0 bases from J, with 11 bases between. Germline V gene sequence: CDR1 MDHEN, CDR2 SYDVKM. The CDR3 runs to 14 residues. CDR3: CASSSTGTNYGYTF. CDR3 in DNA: TGTGCCAGCAGCTCTACAGGGACTAACTATGGCTACACCTTC.

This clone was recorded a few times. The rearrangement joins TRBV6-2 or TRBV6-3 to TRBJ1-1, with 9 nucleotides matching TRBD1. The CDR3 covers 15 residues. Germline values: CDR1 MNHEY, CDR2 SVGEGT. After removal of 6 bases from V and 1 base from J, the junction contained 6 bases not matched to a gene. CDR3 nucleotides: TGTGCCAGCAGCCCTAGGGACAGGGCGAACACTGAAGCTTTCTTT. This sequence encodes CASSPRDRANTEAFF.

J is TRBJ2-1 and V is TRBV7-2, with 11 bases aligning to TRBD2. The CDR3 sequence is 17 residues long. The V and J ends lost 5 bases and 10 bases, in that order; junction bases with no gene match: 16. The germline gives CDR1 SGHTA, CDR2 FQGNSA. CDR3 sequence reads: CASSPQLGLAGGGEQFF. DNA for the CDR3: TGTGCCAGCAGCCCCCAGTTAGGGCTAGCGGGGGGAGGGGAGCAGTTCTTC.

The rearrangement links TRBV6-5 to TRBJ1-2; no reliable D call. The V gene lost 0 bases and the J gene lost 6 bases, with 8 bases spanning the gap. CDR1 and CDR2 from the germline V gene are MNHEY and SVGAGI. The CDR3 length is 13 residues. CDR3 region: CASSYSGSHGYTF. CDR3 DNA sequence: TGTGCCAGCAGTTACTCCGGGAGCCATGGCTACACCTTC.